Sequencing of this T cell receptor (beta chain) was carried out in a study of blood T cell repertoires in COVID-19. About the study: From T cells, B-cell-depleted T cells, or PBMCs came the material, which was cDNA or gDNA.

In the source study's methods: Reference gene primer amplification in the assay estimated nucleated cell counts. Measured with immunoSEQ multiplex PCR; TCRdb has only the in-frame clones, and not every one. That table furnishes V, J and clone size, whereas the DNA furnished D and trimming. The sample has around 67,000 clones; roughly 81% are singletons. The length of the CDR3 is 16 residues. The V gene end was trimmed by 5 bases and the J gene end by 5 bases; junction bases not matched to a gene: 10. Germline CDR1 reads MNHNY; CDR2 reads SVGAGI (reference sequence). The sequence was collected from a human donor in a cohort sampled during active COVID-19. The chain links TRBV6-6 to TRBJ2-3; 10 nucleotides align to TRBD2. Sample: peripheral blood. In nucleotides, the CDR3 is TGTGCCAGCAGTCAAGAAGCGGGAGGGCCGTTAGATACGCAGTATTTT. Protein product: CASSQEAGGPLDTQYF.